Following are 31 T cell receptor beta chains from one sample sequenced in a study of OX40 agonist ivuxolimab in advanced cancers. TCRdb keeps only in-frame clones here, not all; method: immunoSEQ multiplex PCR. This sample carries fewer than 100,000 clones, roughly 80% of them seen once, and the ten largest clones take more than 1.2%. The sample here was CD4+ or CD8+ T cells sorted from blood, taken in a trial of the OX40 agonist ivuxolimab. These receptors all come from an adult with an advanced solid tumor such as melanoma, head and neck, liver or kidney cancer.

The chain joins TRBV6-4 to TRBJ2-7, with 9 bases identical to TRBD1. The CDR3 contains 15 residues. V was clipped by 3 bases and J by 5 bases; unmatched bases: 8. Germline CDR1 MRHNA, CDR2 SNTAGT. The CDR3 DNA is TGTGCCAGCAGTGATGCGGGGACAGGGAAGGACGAGCAGTACTTC. It yields the protein CASSDAGTGKDEQYF.

The chain combines TRBV19 with TRBJ2-5; D unresolved. The V end was cut by 1 base, the J end by 1 base, with 13 bases between. Germline CDR1 reads LNHDA; CDR2 reads SQIVND (reference sequence). The CDR3 contains 16 residues. The CDR3 sequence is CASSIGPERVQETQYF. CDR3 nucleotide sequence: TGTGCCAGTAGTATAGGCCCCGAAAGGGTCCAAGAGACCCAGTACTTC.

This chain connects TRBV29-1 to TRBJ2-1; D remains unclear. The V end was cut by 6 bases, the J end by 8 bases, with 8 bases between. Germline V gene data show CDR1 as SQVTM and CDR2 as ANQGSEA. This CDR3 is 10 amino acids long. The CDR3 DNA sequence: TGCAGCGTGACCGAGGATGAGCAGTTCTTC. Residues: CSVTEDEQFF.

This clone was seen just once. V gene TRBV19 combines with J gene TRBJ2-3; 7 positions agree with TRBD2. The CDR3 has 14 residues. CDR1 and CDR2 (germline): LNHDA, SQIVND (reference sequence). V was clipped by 1 base and J by 6 bases; unmatched bases: 4. CDR3 DNA: TGTGCCAGTAGTATAGGGCCACTAGCGGATACGCAGTATTTT. Its protein product is CASSIGPLADTQYF.

This sequence joins TRBV5-1 and TRBJ1-5; D might be TRBD1 (6 bases). Germline CDR1 SGHRS, CDR2 YFSETQ. The ends were cut back, 4 bases at V and 3 bases at J, with 14 bases in the middle. The CDR3 has 15 amino acids. The DNA for the CDR3 is TGCGCCAGCAGCCCGGACTCAGGGGCCAATCAGCCCCAGCATTTT. Its protein product is CASSPDSGANQPQHF.

This clone was counted only a few times. V gene TRBV2 combines with J gene TRBJ1-1; TRBD1 matches 9 bases. This CDR3 is 12 amino acids long. Germline lookup yields CDR1 SNHLY and CDR2 FYNNEI. V was pared by 4 bases and J by 11 bases, with 5 bases of the junction left unmatched. The CDR3 bases are TGTGCCAGCAGTGTACAGGGGGCGTCGGCTTTCTTT. This sequence encodes CASSVQGASAFF.

V gene TRBV9 combines with J gene TRBJ2-1; the D is unclear. Germline V gene sequence: CDR1 SGDLS, CDR2 YYNGEE. Trimming removed 4 bases from V and 8 bases from J, with 25 bases in between. This CDR3 contains 17 residues. The CDR3 DNA reads TGTGCCAGCAGCCCCTCGTGGAGCCCTTTAGATGGGGATGAGCAGTTCTTC. It specifies CASSPSWSPLDGDEQFF.

This sequence joins TRBV25-1 and TRBJ2-2; D may be TRBD1 (5 bases). This CDR3 has 14 amino acids. With 4 bases removed from V and 2 bases from J, the gap between germline ends came to 8 bases. CDR1 and CDR2 from the germline V gene are MGHDK and SYGVNS. Here the CDR3 DNA reads TGTGCCAGCAGTGGAGGACACAACACCGGGGAGCTGTTTTTT. This translates into CASSGGHNTGELFF.

Comment on this clone: The same CDR3 is also encoded by other DNA sequences in this sample. V is TRBV6-5 and J is TRBJ1-6, with D perhaps matching TRBD1 (5 bases). Germline assignment: CDR1 MNHEY and CDR2 SVGAGI. V lost 5 bases and J lost 2, with 7 bases in between. The CDR3 is 14 amino acids. CDR3 sequence (DNA): TGTGCCAGCAGTGCGGGGCCCTATAATTCACCCCTCCACTTT. Its translation: CASSAGPYNSPLHF.

This chain joins TRBV11-2 and TRBJ1-2, with 7 bases aligning to TRBD1. CDR3 length: 13 amino acids. After removal of 5 bases from V and 2 bases from J, the junction contained 2 bases not matched to a gene. From germline, CDR1 is SGHAT and CDR2 FQNNGV. This CDR3 is CASSPDRNYGYTF. CDR3 nucleotide sequence: TGTGCCAGCAGCCCGGACAGGAACTATGGCTACACCTTC.

The chain combines TRBV29-1 with TRBJ1-1, with TRBD1 as a possible D gene (5 bases). The V gene's germline CDR1 is SQVTM and CDR2 ANQGSEA. Trimming stripped 7 bases from V and 1 base from J, with 10 bases between. This CDR3 is built from 12 residues. Here the CDR3 reads CSGGRQNTEAFF. The CDR3 DNA is TGCAGCGGGGGACGGCAGAACACTGAAGCTTTCTTT. The whole variable domain, remainder taken from reference TRBV29-1 and TRBJ1-1, is SAVISQKPSRDICQRGTSLTIQCQVDSQVTMMFWYRQQPGQSLTLIATANQGSEATYESGFVIDKFPISRPNLTFSTLTVSNMSPEDSSIYLCSGGRQNTEAFFGQGTRLTVV.

The chain is built from TRBV6-5 and TRBJ2-7, with TRBD1 as a possible D gene (6 bases). Trimming cost V 2 bases and J 2 bases, with 13 bases left between them. CDR3 size: 15 residues. Germline V gene data show CDR1 as MNHEY and CDR2 as SVGAGI. The DNA of the CDR3 is TGTGCCAGCAGTTACGGGGGCTCACCTCCCTACGAGCAGTACTTC. This translates into CASSYGGSPPYEQYF.

The rearrangement links TRBV29-1 to TRBJ1-5; TRBD1 aligns across 7 bases. The CDR3 runs 14 residues. V was clipped by 5 bases and J by 4 bases; unmatched bases: 8. Germline CDR1 is SQVTM and CDR2 is ANQGSEA. The chain's CDR3 is CSVIRGRENQPQHF. CDR3 in DNA: TGCAGCGTTATAAGGGGGCGAGAAAATCAGCCCCAGCATTTT.

V and J are TRBV5-8 and TRBJ2-2; D possibly uses TRBD1 or TRBD2 (6 bases each). The CDR3 runs to 16 residues. Trimming left V 2 bases short and J 1 base short, with 12 bases between. Germline lookup yields CDR1 SGHTS and CDR2 YDEGEE. The CDR3 DNA sequence: TGTGCCAGCAGCTTAACGGGGGCCGTGAACACCGGGGAGCTGTTTTTT. Translated, it gives CASSLTGAVNTGELFF.

This clone has a handful of counts. The chain recombines TRBV11-3 with TRBJ2-3, with D possibly TRBD2 on 6 matching bases. The germline CDR1 and CDR2 sequences are SGHNT and YENEEA. V dropped 1 base and J dropped 3 bases, with 14 bases sitting between them. The length of the CDR3 is 16 residues. CDR3 sequence: CASSLGGGITTDTQYF. CDR3 nucleotides: TGTGCCAGCAGCTTAGGTGGCGGGATTACGACAGATACGCAGTATTTT.

The rearrangement uses TRBV19 and TRBJ2-2; D could derive from TRBD1 or TRBD2 (5 bases each). Germline CDR1 and CDR2: LNHDA and SQIVND (reference sequence). V was pared by 1 base and J by 8 bases, with 14 bases between. The CDR3 length is 15 residues. The CDR3 sequence is CASSIAGRLRGELFF. The CDR3 DNA reads as TGTGCCAGTAGTATAGCGGGACGCCTACGTGGGGAGCTGTTTTTT.

The sample holds many counts of this clone. The genes are TRBV4-2 and TRBJ1-2; D is unresolved. This CDR3 is 15 amino acids long. Germline CDR1 and CDR2: LGHNA and YNFKEQ. V was clipped by 8 bases and J by 4 bases, with 20 bases between them. The CDR3 sequence is CASFQRTPATYGYTF. CDR3 DNA sequence: TGTGCCAGCTTCCAACGGACCCCTGCTACCTATGGCTACACCTTC.

The rearrangement links TRBV6-6 to TRBJ1-2, with D possibly being TRBD1 (5 bases). The CDR3 covers 14 residues. Germline CDR1 MNHNY, CDR2 SVGAGI (reference sequence). The germline V and J ends were trimmed by 7 bases and 3 bases, with 15 bases remaining between them. The CDR3 sequence: CASTSEGLYYGYTF. The CDR3 DNA is TGTGCCAGCACCTCTGAGGGACTTTACTATGGCTACACCTTC.

The chain is built from TRBV11-3 and TRBJ2-1; 7 bases map to TRBD1. This CDR3 is built from 15 residues. Germline V gene data show CDR1 as SGHNT and CDR2 as YENEEA. After removal of 4 bases from V and 7 bases from J, the junction contained 10 bases not matched to a gene. The CDR3 here is CASSSPGQVGNEQFF. The CDR3 DNA sequence: TGTGCCAGCAGCTCCCCCGGACAGGTGGGAAATGAGCAGTTCTTC.

In its sample, this clone was seen once. J is TRBJ1-5 and V is TRBV6-5, with 8 bases matching TRBD1. Germline trimming cut 6 bases from V and 3 bases from J; bases unmatched to any gene: 7. This CDR3 is 15 amino acids long. Germline V gene data show CDR1 as MNHEY and CDR2 as SVGAGI. The CDR3 loop reads CASSLGTGLNQPQHF. The CDR3 DNA sequence: TGTGCCAGCAGCCTAGGGACAGGCCTCAATCAGCCCCAGCATTTT.

The V gene is TRBV5-5, the J gene TRBJ2-3; D is ambiguous. CDR1 is SGHKS and CDR2 is YYEKEE in the germline V gene (reference sequence). This CDR3 has 15 residues. The ends were cut back, 5 bases at V and 0 bases at J, with 13 bases in the middle. The CDR3 bases are TGTGCCAGCAGAAAAAGAACGGTTAGCACAGATACGCAGTATTTT. This codes for CASRKRTVSTDTQYF.

V is TRBV6-4 and J is TRBJ2-1, with 8 bases fitting TRBD1. CDR3 size: 13 residues. The junction had 2 bases not matched to a gene; V was cut back by 6 bases and J by 4 bases. Germline-derived CDR1 and CDR2 are MRHNA and SNTAGT. As DNA, the CDR3 is TGTGCCAGCAGGTGGACAGGGTACAATGAGCAGTTCTTC. It yields the protein CASRWTGYNEQFF.

The rearrangement links TRBV5-1 to TRBJ1-5; D perhaps matches TRBD1 (5 bases). The CDR3 runs 17 residues. The germline V and J ends were trimmed by 0 bases and 3 bases, with 16 bases remaining between them. Germline CDR1 SGHRS, CDR2 YFSETQ. CDR3 DNA: TGCGCCAGCAGCTTGGGGTTGTTGGGGGACGTCAATCAGCCCCAGCATTTT. As protein: CASSLGLLGDVNQPQHF.

This rearrangement joins TRBV7-2 to TRBJ1-6; 9 bases map to TRBD1. CDR1 is SGHTA, CDR2 FQGNSA, per germline. The V segment lost 4 bases and the J segment 4 bases; nucleotides outside the gene matches: 8. The CDR3 consists of 17 residues. The CDR3 DNA is TGTGCCAGCAGCTCGACCGGGGGGACAGGGTATAATTCACCCCTCCACTTT. This gives the protein CASSSTGGTGYNSPLHF. Based on the CDR3 plus reference TRBV7-2 and TRBJ1-6, the full variable domain is GAGVSQSPSNKVTEKGKDVELRCDPISGHTALYWYRQSLGQGLEFLIYFQGNSAPDKSGLPSDRFSAERTGGSVSTLTIQRTQQEDSAVYLCASSSTGGTGYNSPLHFGNGTRLTVT.

The gene calls are TRBV5-1 and TRBJ2-3; 10 bases fit TRBD2. The germline CDR1 and CDR2 sequences are SGHRS and YFSETQ. Losses at the gene ends were 4 bases for V and 5 bases for J; bases not matched to a gene: 7. CDR3 length equals 15 residues. Here the CDR3 DNA reads TGCGCCAGCAGCGACAGCGGGGGGGCTGGAGATACGCAGTATTTT. This translates into CASSDSGGAGDTQYF. The full variable domain, rest sourced from reference TRBV5-1 and TRBJ2-3, is KAGVTQTPRYLIKTRGQQVTLSCSPISGHRSVSWYQQTPGQGLQFLFEYFSETQRNKGNFPGRFSGRQFSNSRSEMNVSTLELGDSALYLCASSDSGGAGDTQYFGPGTRLTVL.

The gene calls are TRBV29-1 and TRBJ2-7; possible D gene TRBD1, 7 bases. The germline V gene has CDR1 SQVTM and CDR2 ANQGSEA. The length of the CDR3 is 13 residues. Trimming took off 7 bases at V and 0 bases at J, with 13 bases between the two ends. This chain's CDR3 is CSGRQGGSYEQYF. In nucleotides, the CDR3 is TGCAGCGGGAGACAGGGAGGCTCCTACGAGCAGTACTTC.

The chain has TRBV5-6 and TRBJ1-1; D might be TRBD1 (6 bases). Germline V gene sequence: CDR1 SGHDT, CDR2 YYEEEE. CDR3 size: 14 residues. Trimming shortened V by 4 bases and J by 4 bases, and 14 bases separated the two germline ends. The CDR3 DNA follows: TGTGCCAGCAGCCCACCCGGACAGAGCACTGAAGCTTTCTTT. Protein: CASSPPGQSTEAFF.

This clone was observed a few times. The CDR3 region is CARAGVGYEQYF. The CDR3 nucleotides are TGTGCCAGGGCGGGGGTTGGCTACGAGCAGTACTTC. The rearrangement joins TRBV2 to TRBJ2-7, with 7 bases aligning to TRBD2. V dropped 9 bases and J dropped 3; count of bases not matched to a gene: 5. The CDR3 totals 12 residues. Germline CDR1 reads SNHLY; CDR2 reads FYNNEI.

CDR3 region: CASSLAGATYEQYF. CDR3 nucleotides: TGTGCCAGCAGCTTAGCGGGGGCCACCTACGAGCAGTACTTC. The V and J genes are TRBV7-2 and TRBJ2-7; TRBD1 is a possible D gene (6 bases). Trimming cost V 0 bases and J 2 bases, with 8 bases left between them. The CDR3 totals 14 residues. From germline, CDR1 is SGHTA and CDR2 FQGNSA.

This chain links TRBV7-2 with TRBJ2-3, with 7 bases lining up with TRBD2. The CDR3 is made up of 16 amino acids. Germline V gives CDR1 SGHTA, CDR2 FQGNSA. V lost 5 bases, J lost 0 bases, and 8 bases stayed unmatched. The CDR3 region has the DNA TGTGCCAGCAGCCCTAGCGGAACGATTAGCACAGATACGCAGTATTTT. It codes for CASSPSGTISTDTQYF.

The rearrangement joins TRBV7-2 to TRBJ2-1; possible D gene TRBD1, 6 bases. The CDR3 runs to 15 residues. CDR1 and CDR2 (germline): SGHTA, FQGNSA. V lost 0 bases and J 2 bases, leaving 8 bases between the germline ends. The DNA of the CDR3 is TGTGCCAGCAGCTTAGCGGGGGACACCTACAATGAGCAGTTCTTC. This sequence encodes CASSLAGDTYNEQFF.